A single sample is the source of the 32 T cell receptor beta chains below, sequenced in a study of CD4 T cells in relation to SARS-CoV-2 and coronaviruses. Antigen specificity for these receptors is unknown. Assay: immunoSEQ multiplex PCR; the TCRdb copy retains only in-frame clones and omits some. The data contain 43,000 or so clones, over 75% of them singletons. The specimen was naive CD4+ T cells from PBMCs, cultured in vitro. Stated subset: naive CD4+ T cells isolated by negative enrichment. The receptor source for this set is an adult with COVID-19.

This clone was picked up one time. The J gene is TRBJ2-7, the V gene TRBV23-1, with D maybe TRBD2 (5 bases). TRBV23-1 is identified as an open reading frame with a role that is uncertain. This CDR3 has 16 amino acids. The V end lost 0 bases, the J end lost 7 bases, and 19 bases lay between the germline ends. The CDR3 spells CASSQSFGVSCREQYF. The DNA of the CDR3 is TGCGCCAGCAGTCAATCGTTCGGGGTCTCGTGTCGAGAGCAGTACTTC.

V is TRBV11-2 and J is TRBJ2-7, with unresolved D. This CDR3 region has 15 residues. V gave up 6 bases and J gave up 1 base, with 16 bases separating them. Germline V gene sequence: CDR1 SGHAT, CDR2 FQNNGV. The CDR3 DNA follows: TGTGCCAGCAGAAAGTCCTCCGGGCTATCCTACGAGCAGTACTTC. Protein sequence: CASRKSSGLSYEQYF.

The gene calls are TRBV19 and TRBJ1-5; D gene uncertain. The germline V gene has CDR1 LNHDA and CDR2 SQIVND (reference sequence). This CDR3 has 14 amino acids. Trimming shortened V by 3 bases and J by 4 bases, and 10 bases separated the two germline ends. Written as DNA, the CDR3 is TGTGCCAGTAGTATTACGGCAGCAAATCAGCCCCAGCATTTT. This gives the protein CASSITAANQPQHF.

The chain combines TRBV5-1 with TRBJ2-5, with 10 bases identical to TRBD1. CDR1 SGHRS and CDR2 YFSETQ come from the germline V gene. V dropped 4 bases and J dropped 4; count of bases not matched to a gene: 1. The CDR3 contains 13 residues. The CDR3 spells CASSRTGGETQYF. CDR3 coding DNA: TGCGCCAGCAGCCGGACAGGGGGAGAGACCCAGTACTTC.

The V call is TRBV7-2, the J call TRBJ2-1; 12 bases line up with TRBD2. The CDR3 totals 18 residues. CDR1 is SGHTA, CDR2 FQGNSA, per germline. The junction had 18 bases not matched to a gene; V was cut back by 7 bases and J by 8 bases. The DNA for the CDR3 is TGTGCCAGCAACCCTGGTGCTAGCGGGAGGGGGGTGGGCGATGAGCAGTTCTTC. Translating it yields CASNPGASGRGVGDEQFF. The complete variable domain, with remaining parts taken from reference TRBV7-2 and TRBJ2-1, reads GAGVSQSPSNKVTEKGKDVELRCDPISGHTALYWYRQSLGQGLEFLIYFQGNSAPDKSGLPSDRFSAERTGGSVSTLTIQRTQQEDSAVYLCASNPGASGRGVGDEQFFGPGTRLTVL.

This clone was counted once. The CDR3 DNA reads TGTGCCAGCACAGGCCCGGGGACAGGGGATGCAGAGACCCAGTACTTC. Protein: CASTGPGTGDAETQYF. The chain has TRBV28 and TRBJ2-5, with TRBD1 matching 10 bases. The CDR3 has 16 residues. The junction had 12 bases not matched to a gene; V was cut back by 7 bases and J by 4 bases. Per the germline V gene, CDR1 is MDHEN and CDR2 is SYDVKM.

This rearrangement joins TRBV2 to TRBJ2-2, with 8 bases fitting TRBD1. The CDR3 is made up of 14 amino acids. CDR1 and CDR2 from the germline V gene are SNHLY and FYNNEI. The trim removed 7 bases at V and 4 bases at J, leaving 5 bases unmatched. The CDR3 reads CASKRTGPTGELFF. The CDR3 nucleotides read TGTGCCAGCAAGAGGACAGGGCCCACCGGGGAGCTGTTTTTT.

This sequence joins TRBV5-1 and TRBJ2-3; 7 bases are a match to TRBD2. CDR1 and CDR2 (germline): SGHRS, YFSETQ. CDR3 length: 15 amino acids. J was trimmed by 3 bases and V by 0 bases; bases with no gene match: 4. The chain's CDR3 is CASSLDGGRTDTQYF. The CDR3 DNA sequence: TGCGCCAGCAGCTTGGATGGCGGGAGAACAGATACGCAGTATTTT.

This chain uses TRBV18 with TRBJ2-5; D gene unclear. There are 15 residues in the CDR3. Trimming removed 4 bases at V and 3 bases at J, with 15 bases between. Germline-derived CDR1 and CDR2 are KGHSH and LQKENI. The CDR3 DNA sequence: TGTGCCAGCTCACGGAGAGAAGGGCGCGAAGAGACCCAGTACTTC. This gives the protein CASSRREGREETQYF.

In this sample, this clone turned up once. This chain joins TRBV9 and TRBJ1-2; no clear D. Trimming stripped 0 bases from V and 6 bases from J, with 15 bases between. Germline V CDR1 and CDR2: SGDLS, YYNGEE. This CDR3 region has 15 residues. The CDR3 sequence: CASSVAGSPWDGYTF. CDR3 sequence (DNA): TGTGCCAGCAGCGTAGCTGGGTCCCCGTGGGATGGCTACACCTTC.

The rearrangement joins TRBV27 to TRBJ1-4; no clear D. With 2 bases removed from V and 0 bases from J, the gap between germline ends came to 10 bases. The CDR3 runs to 16 residues. Per the germline V gene, CDR1 is MNHEY and CDR2 is SMNVEV (reference sequence). This CDR3 is CASSLRRPPTNEKLFF. Here the CDR3 DNA reads TGTGCCAGCAGTTTAAGACGACCTCCAACTAATGAAAAACTGTTTTTT.

This chain's CDR3 is CASSQRVYEQYF. CDR3 DNA sequence: TGTGCCAGCAGCCAGCGGGTTTACGAGCAGTACTTC. The J gene is TRBJ2-7, the V gene TRBV3-1 (or the pseudogene TRBV3-2), with D maybe TRBD2 (5 bases). Per the germline V gene, CDR1 is LGHDT and CDR2 is YNNKEL (reference sequence). The CDR3 covers 12 residues. V was pared by 3 bases and J by 4 bases, with 7 bases between.

The chain recombines TRBV5-4 with TRBJ2-1; 10 bases match TRBD2. The length of the CDR3 is 14 residues. J gave up 10 bases and V 4 bases, and 8 bases lay outside the gene matches. CDR1 and CDR2 (germline): SGHNT, YYREEE (reference sequence). The CDR3 DNA sequence: TGTGCCAGCAGCCCCGGTGGAGCGGGAGGGGAGCAGTTCTTC. Amino acids: CASSPGGAGGEQFF.

This clone has a single count. The chain recombines TRBV2 with TRBJ2-1, with 12 bases that match TRBD2. The V segment lost 6 bases and the J segment 4 bases; nucleotides outside the gene matches: 4. The CDR3 runs to 15 residues. Looked up from germline, CDR1 is SNHLY and CDR2 is FYNNEI. CDR3 in amino acids: CASSVGLAGYNEQFF. The DNA of the CDR3 is TGTGCCAGCAGCGTAGGACTAGCGGGGTACAATGAGCAGTTCTTC.

This clone was observed a handful of times. This chain connects TRBV30 to TRBJ2-2, with D maybe TRBD1 (5 bases). Germline CDR1 is GTSNPN and CDR2 is SVGIG (reference sequence). Deletions cut 4 bases from V and 5 bases from J, with 11 bases between. CDR3 size: 13 residues. The CDR3 here is CAWIDDSTGELFF. For the CDR3, the DNA is TGTGCCTGGATCGACGACAGTACCGGGGAGCTGTTTTTT.

This clone was seen just once. This rearrangement joins TRBV5-1 to TRBJ1-4; D remains ambiguous. The CDR3 totals 16 residues. V lost 0 bases and J 0 bases, leaving 9 bases between the germline ends. From germline, CDR1 is SGHRS and CDR2 YFSETQ. This CDR3 is CASSLVADATNEKLFF. The CDR3, as DNA: TGCGCCAGCAGCTTGGTGGCGGATGCAACTAATGAAAAACTGTTTTTT.

This chain joins TRBV18 and TRBJ1-2; tentative D call: TRBD1 (5 bases). Trimming removed 0 bases from V and 7 bases from J, with 12 bases in between. Germline loops: CDR1 KGHSH, CDR2 LQKENI. The CDR3 covers 14 residues. The CDR3 here is CASSPPHGGSGYTF. The CDR3 DNA follows: TGTGCCAGCTCACCACCCCATGGGGGTTCTGGCTACACCTTC.

Here the CDR3 reads CASGEAGELFF. DNA of the CDR3: TGTGCCAGCGGAGAGGCGGGGGAGCTGTTTTTT. This sequence joins TRBV2 and TRBJ2-2, with D hard to call. Looked up from germline, CDR1 is SNHLY and CDR2 is FYNNEI. The V and J ends lost 8 bases and 8 bases respectively, with 9 bases between them. There are 11 residues in the CDR3.

This sequence joins TRBV7-8 and TRBJ2-1, with D possibly being TRBD1 (5 bases). The CDR3 consists of 14 residues. Germline V CDR1 and CDR2: SGHVS, FQNEAQ. The V and J ends lost 5 bases and 2 bases respectively, with 10 bases between them. This CDR3 is CASSLQGPYNEQFF. Here the CDR3 DNA reads TGTGCCAGCAGCCTGCAGGGCCCCTACAATGAGCAGTTCTTC.

The rearrangement joins TRBV7-2 to TRBJ1-5; D might be TRBD1 (6 bases). The CDR3 spans 14 residues. The V end lost 2 bases, the J end lost 3 bases, and 8 bases lay between the germline ends. Germline lookup yields CDR1 SGHTA and CDR2 FQGNSA. As DNA, the CDR3 is TGTGCCAGCAGCTTAAGGACAGCCAATCAGCCCCAGCATTTT. Amino acids: CASSLRTANQPQHF.

The chain recombines TRBV7-9 with TRBJ2-1, with 9 bases lining up with TRBD2. The V gene's germline CDR1 is SEHNR and CDR2 FQNEAQ (reference sequence). Losses at the gene ends were 1 base for V and 0 bases for J; bases not matched to a gene: 1. The CDR3 totals 16 residues. The CDR3 loop reads CASSLVAGASYNEQFF. The DNA for the CDR3 is TGTGCCAGCAGCTTAGTAGCGGGAGCCTCCTACAATGAGCAGTTCTTC. The full variable domain, its missing parts supplied by reference TRBV7-9 and TRBJ2-1, is DTGVSQNPRHKITKRGQNVTFRCDPISEHNRLYWYRQTLGQGPEFLTYFQNEAQLEKSRLLSDRFSAERPKGSFSTLEIQRTEQGDSAMYLCASSLVAGASYNEQFFGPGTRLTVL.

The rearrangement joins TRBV5-3 to TRBJ1-5, with D unclear. TRBV5-3 is an ORF for which the function is uncertain. The CDR3 covers 11 residues. Trimming cost V 4 bases and J 6 bases, with 5 bases left between them. The CDR3 bases are TGTGCCAGAAGCGGGGTTCAGCCCCAGCATTTT. Translation: CARSGVQPQHF.

The genes are TRBV4-1 and TRBJ1-5; D is perhaps TRBD1 (5 bases). Per germline, CDR1 MGHRA and CDR2 YSYEKL. The CDR3 length is 14 residues. The ends were cut back, 2 bases at V and 7 bases at J, with 12 bases in the middle. The CDR3 region is CASSQQGSGQPQHF. The CDR3 nucleotides are TGCGCCAGCAGCCAACAGGGCTCGGGGCAGCCCCAGCATTTT.

The V gene is TRBV6-2 or TRBV6-3, the J gene TRBJ2-7; tentatively, D is TRBD1 or TRBD2 (5 bases each). The CDR3 has 15 residues. The V gene lost 6 bases and the J gene lost 2 bases, with 17 bases spanning the gap. From germline, CDR1 is MNHEY and CDR2 SVGEGT. The CDR3 region is CASSRTGTEAYEQYF. The CDR3 bases are TGTGCCAGCAGCCGGACCGGGACCGAAGCCTACGAGCAGTACTTC.

In its sample, this clone was seen once. The chain uses TRBV2 and TRBJ2-7, with D maybe TRBD1 (5 bases). Germline CDR1 is SNHLY and CDR2 is FYNNEI. Trimming pared 3 bases from V and 2 bases from J, leaving 8 bases between. This CDR3 contains 13 residues. This CDR3 is CASSDRATYEQYF. For the CDR3, the DNA is TGTGCCAGCAGTGACAGGGCGACCTACGAGCAGTACTTC. Full variable domain (outside the CDR3, taken from reference TRBV2 and TRBJ2-7): EPEVTQTPSHQVTQMGQEVILRCVPISNHLYFYWYRQILGQKVEFLVSFYNNEISEKSEIFDDQFSVERPDGSNFTLKIRSTKLEDSAMYFCASSDRATYEQYFGPGTRLTVT.

The rearrangement links TRBV7-9 to TRBJ2-7; the D gene is possibly TRBD1 (6 bases). The CDR3 has 16 amino acids. CDR1 and CDR2 from the germline V gene are SEHNR and FQNEAQ (reference sequence). Trimming pared 4 bases from V and 0 bases from J, leaving 16 bases between. This CDR3 reads CASSSGGADSSYEQYF. In DNA, the CDR3 is TGTGCCAGCAGCTCTGGGGGCGCGGACAGCTCCTACGAGCAGTACTTC.

The chain recombines TRBV7-3 with TRBJ2-1, with D tentatively TRBD1 (6 bases). Between the trimmed V and J ends, which lost 2 bases and 9 bases, there was a span of 20 bases. Per germline, CDR1 SGHTA and CDR2 FQGTGA. The CDR3 sequence is 16 residues long. The CDR3 protein is CASSLLGGPQFGEQFF. The DNA for the CDR3 is TGTGCCAGCAGCTTACTAGGGGGACCCCAATTTGGTGAGCAGTTCTTC.

The rearrangement joins TRBV28 to TRBJ1-1, with D tentatively TRBD1 (6 bases). Germline values: CDR1 MDHEN, CDR2 SYDVKM. This CDR3 has 15 residues. Trimming removed 3 bases at V and 3 bases at J, with 14 bases between. Here the CDR3 reads CASSFDRRLDTEAFF. The CDR3 nucleotides read TGTGCCAGCAGTTTTGACAGGAGGTTAGACACTGAAGCTTTCTTT.

This clone was observed a handful of times. The chain couples TRBV7-2 to TRBJ1-5; D remains unclear. CDR1 and CDR2 (germline): SGHTA, FQGNSA. The CDR3 spans 15 residues. The germline V and J ends were trimmed by 2 bases and 6 bases, with 14 bases remaining between them. In DNA, the CDR3 is TGTGCCAGCAGCTTATCTGGGAAAGAAGGTCAGCCCCAGCATTTT. It codes for CASSLSGKEGQPQHF.

V and J are TRBV3-1 (or the pseudogene TRBV3-2) and TRBJ2-7; TRBD1 matches 9 bases. CDR1 LGHDT and CDR2 YNNKEL come from the germline V gene (reference sequence). The CDR3 runs to 12 residues. After removal of 4 bases from V and 5 bases from J, the junction contained 0 bases not matched to a gene. Written as DNA, the CDR3 is TGTGCCAGCAGCCGGACAGGGGACGAGCAGTACTTC. It is translated as CASSRTGDEQYF.

J is TRBJ1-5 and V is TRBV19; the D is unclear. This CDR3 spans 12 amino acids. Germline CDR1 LNHDA, CDR2 SQIVND (reference sequence). The V end lost 3 bases, the J end lost 4 bases, and 4 bases lay between the germline ends. The CDR3 DNA sequence: TGTGCCAGTAGTATTATGAATCAGCCCCAGCATTTT. Its protein is CASSIMNQPQHF.

This rearrangement joins TRBV7-9 to TRBJ2-2; D perhaps matches TRBD1 (6 bases). V lost 6 bases to trimming and J lost 6 bases, with 14 bases between them. The length of the CDR3 is 14 residues. Germline CDR1 SEHNR, CDR2 FQNEAQ (reference sequence). The CDR3 sequence is CASRWDTVAGELFF. CDR3 nucleotide sequence: TGTGCCAGCAGGTGGGACACCGTGGCCGGGGAGCTGTTTTTT.